Each of the 28 T cell receptor beta chains below was sequenced from the same sample in a study of T cell clonality in common variable immunodeficiency. This table comes from immunoSEQ multiplex PCR, and its TCRdb copy is limited to in-frame clones, with some not included. The repertoire shows 16,000 or so clones, none seen only once; the top ten take over 12%. The antigens these receptors bind are not known. Study-level points and caveats: Fewer deletions and N-nucleotide insertions were reportedly seen in common variable immunodeficiency TCR beta sequences.

The sample was peripheral blood mononuclear cells. All receptors derive from a human donor with common variable immunodeficiency.

Notes on this clone: Read sequence stops 3 residues before the CDR3 end, and the germline J gene provides the missing end. This chain joins TRBV19 and TRBJ2-5; 10 bases agree with TRBD1. Germline V gene sequence: CDR1 LNHDA, CDR2 SQIVND (reference sequence). The CDR3 runs to 16 residues. V trimming: 6 bases; J trimming: 4 bases; junction bases outside the gene matches: 11. The part of the CDR3 DNA that was read is TGTGCCAGTAGGCGGAGACCGGGACAGGGGATAGAGACC. This codes for CASRRRPGQGIET. In full, the CDR3 is CASRRRPGQGIETQYF.

On this clone itself: The sequenced fragment ends 3 residues before the CDR3 boundary, so the rest is inferred from the germline J gene. This sequence joins TRBV6-2 or TRBV6-3 and TRBJ2-3; TRBD1 agrees at 7 bases. Germline lookup yields CDR1 MNHEY and CDR2 SVGEGT. The trim removed 4 bases at V and 2 bases at J, leaving 6 bases unmatched. CDR3 length: 15 amino acids. The CDR3 region is CASSSFDRVTDTQYF. The part of the CDR3 DNA that was read is TGTGCCAGCAGTTCCTTTGACAGGGTCACAGATACG.

Worth noting for this clone: The read gets to within 3 residues of the CDR3 end, and the germline J gene fills in the rest. The chain links TRBV18 to TRBJ1-2; the D is unclear. Trimming removed 4 bases at V and 3 bases at J, with 9 bases between. Germline CDR1 reads KGHSH; CDR2 reads LQKENI. The CDR3 totals 13 residues. Incomplete CDR3 DNA: TGTGCCAGCTCACTTTCAACAGACTATGGC. Its translation: CASSLSTDYG. The whole CDR3 region reads CASSLSTDYGYTF.

This clone came up many times. The read halts 3 residues ahead of the CDR3 end, with the missing end drawn from the germline J gene. The rearrangement uses TRBV14 and TRBJ1-1; 9 nucleotides align to TRBD1. CDR3 length: 13 residues. CDR1 and CDR2 (germline): SGHDN, FVKESK. The sequenced CDR3 bases are TGTGCCAGCAGCCGCCGGGACAGGGAAGGA. Its translation: CASSRRDREG. The whole CDR3 protein is CASSRRDREGAFF.

This clone was seen at least ten times. With the read ending 3 residues before the CDR3 end, the germline J gene is used to fill in that end. This chain joins TRBV20-1 and TRBJ2-5, with D perhaps TRBD1 (7 bases). The CDR3 spans 13 residues. Germline V CDR1 and CDR2: DFQATT, SNEGSKA (reference sequence). Incomplete CDR3 DNA: TGCAGTGCTAGAGGGGGGCAGGGGGGTACC. Amino acid sequence: CSARGGQGGT. The CDR3 in full is CSARGGQGGTQYF.

This clone was seen many times. The observed sequence ends 3 residues before the CDR3 terminus, with the missing tail filled in from the germline J gene. The gene calls are TRBV7-8 and TRBJ1-6, with D possibly TRBD1 on 6 matching bases. The germline V and J ends were trimmed by 5 bases and 4 bases, with 18 bases remaining between them. The CDR3 extends over 17 amino acids. Germline CDR1 reads SGHVS; CDR2 reads FQNEAQ. CDR3 residues: CASSPGRLGQYNSPLHF. The DNA read from the CDR3 is TGTGCCAGCAGCCCAGGCAGACTCGGACAGTATAATTCACCC. Based on the CDR3 plus reference TRBV7-8 and TRBJ1-6, the full variable domain is GAGVSQSPRYKVAKRGQDVALRCDPISGHVSLFWYQQALGQGPEFLTYFQNEAQLDKSGLPSDRFFAERPEGSVSTLKIQRTQQEDSAVYLCASSPGRLGQYNSPLHFGNGTRLTVT.

As concerns this clone: Coverage ceases 3 residues before the CDR3 finishes, and the germline J gene fills in the end. The chain uses TRBV19 and TRBJ1-6, with TRBD1 matching 8 bases. Unmatched junction bases numbered 4, after V lost 4 bases and J lost 8 bases. Looked up from germline, CDR1 is LNHDA and CDR2 is SQIVND (reference sequence). This CDR3 contains 14 residues. Incomplete CDR3 DNA: TGTGCCAGTAGTACCCGGGACAGGTATTCACCC. As protein: CASSTRDRYSP. From start to end, the CDR3 is CASSTRDRYSPLHF.

A few counts support this clone. The CDR3 goes on 3 residues after the read ends, and that part is filled in from the germline J gene. This rearrangement joins TRBV18 to TRBJ2-5; D is perhaps TRBD1 (6 bases). Trimming took off 4 bases at V and 1 base at J, with 10 bases between the two ends. The length of the CDR3 is 14 residues. CDR1 and CDR2 (germline): KGHSH, LQKENI. CDR3: CASSRPGAQETQYF. The CDR3 DNA, read in part, is TGTGCCAGCTCACGACCAGGGGCCCAAGAGACC.

This clone was seen repeatedly, ten times or more. Partial CDR3 DNA: TGCAGTGCTAGTGAGGGGAACTATGGC. This codes for CSASEGNYG. The CDR3 in full is CSASEGNYGYTF. This rearrangement joins TRBV20-1 to TRBJ1-2; maybe TRBD1 (5 bases). The read halts 3 residues ahead of the CDR3 end, with the missing end drawn from the germline J gene. The CDR3 has 12 amino acids. The V and J ends lost 3 bases and 2 bases respectively, with 7 bases between them. Germline V gene data show CDR1 as DFQATT and CDR2 as SNEGSKA (reference sequence).

This clone was seen only a few times. The read comes to an end 3 residues before the CDR3 does, leaving the germline J gene to fill in the end. This chain links TRBV7-2 with TRBJ2-5, with TRBD2 matching over 8 bases. CDR3 size: 16 residues. The germline V gene encodes CDR1 SGHTA and CDR2 FQGNSA. The junction had 4 bases not matched to a gene; V was cut back by 0 bases and J by 1 base. CDR3 sequence: CASSLASAGGQETQYF. The CDR3 bases that were read are TGTGCCAGCAGCTTAGCAAGCGCGGGGGGCCAAGAGACC.

This clone has a handful of counts. The read terminates 3 residues before the CDR3 end, so the remaining end is supplied by the germline J gene. The chain recombines TRBV7-3 with TRBJ2-3, with D possibly being TRBD1 (6 bases). V lost 5 bases, J lost 0 bases, and 15 bases lay in between. Germline V gene sequence: CDR1 SGHTA, CDR2 FQGTGA. The CDR3 runs 16 residues. The CDR3 bases that were read are TGTGCCAGCAGCCGAGGACAGATCTCTAGCACAGATACG. As protein: CASSRGQISSTDT. The complete CDR3 protein is CASSRGQISSTDTQYF. The whole variable domain, remainder taken from reference TRBV7-3 and TRBJ2-3, is GAGVSQTPSNKVTEKGKYVELRCDPISGHTALYWYRQSLGQGPEFLIYFQGTGAADDSGLPNDRFFAVRPEGSVSTLKIQRTERGDSAVYLCASSRGQISSTDTQYFGPGTRLTVL.

This clone came up a few times. The CDR3 end is not reached by the read, which stops 3 residues before it; the germline J gene fills it in. The chain links TRBV30 to TRBJ2-7; the match to TRBD1 covers 8 bases. With 0 bases clipped from V and 6 bases from J, the junction kept 1 base outside the gene matches. Per the germline V gene, CDR1 is GTSNPN and CDR2 is SVGIG (reference sequence). The CDR3 extends over 12 amino acids. CDR3 region: CAWSVQGVEQYF. Partial CDR3 DNA: TGTGCCTGGAGTGTACAGGGGGTCGAG.

This clone was recorded at least ten times. Here the CDR3 reads CSAPTGGPLPHTQYF. The CDR3 DNA, read in part, is TGCAGTGCGCCTACCGGGGGGCCCTTGCCCCATACG. V and J are TRBV20-1 and TRBJ2-3; D perhaps matches TRBD2 (7 bases). The read finishes 3 residues shy of the CDR3 end, and the germline J gene is used to complete it. V was shortened by 6 bases and J by 7 bases, with 23 bases between the two germline ends. Germline values: CDR1 DFQATT, CDR2 SNEGSKA (reference sequence). The CDR3 consists of 15 residues.

Concerning this clone: The sequenced fragment ends 3 residues before the CDR3 boundary, so the rest is inferred from the germline J gene. The genes are TRBV19 and TRBJ1-6; 7 nucleotides match TRBD1. Per the germline V gene, CDR1 is LNHDA and CDR2 is SQIVND (reference sequence). There are 14 residues in the CDR3. Trimming cost V 5 bases and J 8 bases; bases outside gene matches: 6. CDR3 region: CASSFRGQYSPLHF. The CDR3 DNA, read in part, is TGTGCCAGTAGTTTTAGGGGGCAATATTCACCC.

This clone was detected a few times. The sequenced CDR3 bases are TGTGCCAGCAGCCTTACAGGAGGGAATGAAAAA. Its protein is CASSLTGGNEK. In full, the CDR3 is CASSLTGGNEKLFF. This rearrangement joins TRBV7-9 to TRBJ1-4; weak D call: TRBD1 (5 bases). The missing CDR3 end, 3 residues past where the read stops, is filled in from the germline J gene. Germline lookup yields CDR1 SEHNR and CDR2 FQNEAQ (reference sequence). Trimming left V 5 bases short and J 5 bases short, with 12 bases between. This CDR3 region has 14 residues.

CDR3 protein: CASSPSLTDYTEAFF. The part of the CDR3 DNA that was read is TGTGCCAGCTCACCATCTTTGACAGACTACACTGAA. V usage is TRBV18 and J usage is TRBJ1-1, with D maybe TRBD1 (5 bases). The missing CDR3 end, 3 residues past where the read stops, is filled in from the germline J gene. Trimming removed 2 bases from V and 3 bases from J, with 13 bases in between. The CDR3 has 15 amino acids. CDR1 is KGHSH and CDR2 is LQKENI in the germline V gene.

As to this clone: The read falls 3 residues short of the CDR3 end, and the missing part is taken from the germline J gene. The chain combines TRBV6-2 or TRBV6-3 with TRBJ2-7; 10 bases are a match to TRBD1. CDR1 is MNHEY and CDR2 is SVGEGT in the germline V gene. The ends lost 6 bases at V and 3 bases at J; junction bases unmatched: 2. The CDR3 sequence is 13 residues long. The CDR3 loop is CASRRDRGYEQYF. The sequenced CDR3 bases are TGTGCCAGCAGGCGGGACAGGGGCTACGAG.

This clone was detected a few times. The read gets to within 3 residues of the CDR3 end, and the germline J gene fills in the rest. The V call is TRBV7-2, the J call TRBJ1-2; the D gene is possibly TRBD1 (5 bases). Trimming shortened V by 5 bases and J by 4 bases, and 14 bases separated the two germline ends. CDR3 length: 14 amino acids. Germline assignment: CDR1 SGHTA and CDR2 FQGNSA. CDR3 DNA (partial): TGTGCCAGCAGCCGCTGGGGGGGGGTCTATGGC. Translation: CASSRWGGVYG. The entire CDR3 sequence reads CASSRWGGVYGYTF.

Points on this clone: Read sequence stops 3 residues before the CDR3 end, and the germline J gene provides the missing end. The chain is built from TRBV18 and TRBJ2-7, with a weak D call TRBD1 (5 bases). In germline, CDR1 is KGHSH, CDR2 LQKENI. The CDR3 spans 16 residues. V was pared by 5 bases and J by 2 bases, with 19 bases between. The CDR3 reads CASSSRDRIKAYEQYF. Partial CDR3 DNA: TGTGCCAGCTCAAGCCGAGACAGAATCAAGGCCTACGAG.

This clone appeared many times. The read ends 3 residues before the CDR3 terminus; that terminus is restored from the germline J gene. The chain combines TRBV7-2 with TRBJ2-7; TRBD2 matches 9 bases. The V segment lost 7 bases and the J segment 2 bases; nucleotides outside the gene matches: 6. The CDR3 is made up of 14 amino acids. The germline V gene encodes CDR1 SGHTA and CDR2 FQGNSA. Partial CDR3 DNA: TGTGCCAGCACTCCGCGGGGGGGGACCTACGAG. Its protein is CASTPRGGTYE. The entire CDR3 protein is CASTPRGGTYEQYF.

Concerning this clone: Sequencing ends 3 residues short of the CDR3 end; the germline J gene provides the rest. This sequence joins TRBV19 and TRBJ2-7, with a possible D match to TRBD2 (6 bases). The CDR3 contains 16 residues. Germline V gene sequence: CDR1 LNHDA, CDR2 SQIVND (reference sequence). The V and J ends lost 6 bases and 6 bases respectively, with 24 bases between them. CDR3 bases read: TGTGCCAGTAGGGCCCAGGCCGCGGGGTCATCGGGCGAG. As protein: CASRAQAAGSSGE. The full CDR3 protein is CASRAQAAGSSGEQYF.

This clone has just a few counts. The CDR3 extends 3 residues past the end of the read, so its final part is completed from the germline J gene. The chain carries TRBV10-3 and TRBJ2-7; 9 nucleotides match TRBD1. V shed 5 bases and J 3 bases; nucleotides not matched to a gene: 5. Germline V gene sequence: CDR1 ENHRY, CDR2 SYGVKD. The CDR3 totals 14 residues. This CDR3 is CAISTGQGGYEQYF. Partial CDR3 DNA: TGTGCCATCAGTACGGGACAGGGCGGCTACGAG.

On this clone itself: The read halts 3 residues ahead of the CDR3 end, with the missing end drawn from the germline J gene. The chain links TRBV19 to TRBJ2-3, with 10 bases aligning to TRBD2. With V trimmed by 3 bases and J by 7 bases, 10 bases remained unmatched. Germline assignment: CDR1 LNHDA and CDR2 SQIVND (reference sequence). The CDR3 extends over 16 amino acids. The CDR3 reads CASSISSGGARNTQYF. CDR3 DNA (partial): TGTGCCAGTAGTATCAGCAGCGGGGGGGCGCGGAATACG.

Details on this clone: The read halts 3 residues ahead of the CDR3 end, with the missing end drawn from the germline J gene. The chain is built from TRBV30 and TRBJ1-2; weak D call: TRBD1 (5 bases). CDR3 length equals 15 residues. The ends were cut back, 5 bases at V and 0 bases at J, with 16 bases in the middle. Germline values: CDR1 GTSNPN, CDR2 SVGIG (reference sequence). The part of the CDR3 DNA that was read is TGTGCCTGGGGACACTGGGGCGGTGCTAACTATGGC. Protein sequence: CAWGHWGGANYG. The full CDR3 protein is CAWGHWGGANYGYTF.

This clone was observed a few times. The read terminates 3 residues before the CDR3 end, so the remaining end is supplied by the germline J gene. This chain joins TRBV19 and TRBJ2-7, with 11 bases lining up with TRBD1. This CDR3 comprises 14 residues. CDR1 is LNHDA and CDR2 is SQIVND in the germline V gene (reference sequence). Trimming removed 8 bases from V and 6 bases from J; junction bases left unmatched: 9. CDR3 sequence reads: CASGPTDRGREQYF. CDR3 bases read: TGTGCCAGTGGCCCGACGGACAGGGGGCGCGAG.

A note on this clone: Read coverage stops 3 residues before the CDR3 terminus; the germline J gene supplies the remainder. V gene TRBV2 combines with J gene TRBJ2-1, with D possibly matching TRBD2 (6 bases). Germline values: CDR1 SNHLY, CDR2 FYNNEI. Trimming left V 5 bases short and J 6 bases short, with 20 bases between. This CDR3 has 16 amino acids. The part of the CDR3 DNA that was read is TGTGCCAGCAGTAAAGGACGGGAGACCCGGGGCAATGAG. It codes for CASSKGRETRGNE. The full CDR3 protein reads CASSKGRETRGNEQFF.

This clone was found many times. The read is 3 residues too short to cover the CDR3 end, so that end is filled in from the germline J gene. This chain joins TRBV18 and TRBJ1-2; weak D call: TRBD1 (6 bases). Germline V gene sequence: CDR1 KGHSH, CDR2 LQKENI. Trimming left V 0 bases short and J 5 bases short, with 13 bases between. The CDR3 has 15 residues. The CDR3: CASSPPGGAHYGYTF. The covered CDR3 bases are TGTGCCAGCTCACCACCCGGGGGGGCGCATTATGGC.

This clone was picked up a small number of times. The sequence runs out 3 residues before the end of the CDR3; the remainder is reconstructed from the germline J gene. The rearrangement uses TRBV7-2 and TRBJ2-5; TRBD1 agrees at 10 bases. Germline loops: CDR1 SGHTA, CDR2 FQGNSA. The CDR3 covers 15 residues. After removal of 5 bases from V and 4 bases from J, the junction contained 7 bases not matched to a gene. The CDR3 sequence is CASSPDRTGGETQYF. The covered CDR3 bases are TGTGCCAGCAGCCCCGACAGGACAGGGGGAGAGACC.